Shown below are 25 T cell receptor beta chains from a single sample sequenced in a study of T cell responses to AZD1222 COVID-19 vaccine. Sequenced by immunoSEQ multiplex PCR; TCRdb stores in-frame clones only, minus some. The table has 60,000 to 85,000 clones, around 85% seen once. Material: peripheral blood, obtained on day 0 of AZD1222 vaccination. The receptor source for this set is an adult in good health.

V usage is TRBV9 and J usage is TRBJ2-1, with 8 positions matching TRBD2. V shed 0 bases and J 5 bases; nucleotides not matched to a gene: 13. The CDR3 runs 18 residues. Germline V lookup: CDR1 SGDLS, CDR2 YYNGEE. In DNA form, the CDR3 reads TGTGCCAGCAGCGTAGCCGGGACTAGGACCTTGTGGGACAATGAGCAGTTCTTC. This translates into CASSVAGTRTLWDNEQFF.

J is TRBJ2-1 and V is TRBV24-1, with 7 bases that match TRBD1. The CDR3 contains 15 residues. Germline V gene lookup returns CDR1 KGHDR and CDR2 SFDVKD. V lost 2 bases and J lost 6; bases outside the gene matches: 6. CDR3 residues: CATSDSRQGFNEQFF. CDR3 sequence (DNA): TGTGCCACCAGTGATTCCCGACAGGGATTCAATGAGCAGTTCTTC.

V usage is TRBV27 and J usage is TRBJ2-7; D uncertain. This CDR3 is built from 14 residues. Germline CDR1 MNHEY, CDR2 SMNVEV (reference sequence). Trimming removed 6 bases at V and 1 base at J, with 13 bases between. The CDR3 DNA reads TGTGCCAGCAGAGAATTTGACCCATCCTACGAGCAGTACTTC. Encoded protein: CASREFDPSYEQYF.

The chain recombines TRBV6-5 with TRBJ1-5, with 7 bases that match TRBD1. The CDR3 runs 13 residues. The germline V gene encodes CDR1 MNHEY and CDR2 SVGAGI. J gave up 7 bases and V 5 bases, and 5 bases lay outside the gene matches. This CDR3 reads CASSPQGNQPQHF. CDR3 sequence (DNA): TGTGCCAGCAGTCCACAGGGGAACCAGCCCCAGCATTTT.

The rearrangement links TRBV27 to TRBJ2-7, with 9 positions matching TRBD2. The trim removed 2 bases at V and 7 bases at J, leaving 6 bases unmatched. Germline V lookup: CDR1 MNHEY, CDR2 SMNVEV (reference sequence). The CDR3 sequence is 14 residues long. Here the CDR3 reads CASSLVAGAWEQYF. The CDR3 DNA reads TGTGCCAGCAGTTTAGTAGCGGGAGCGTGGGAGCAGTACTTC.

The rearrangement joins TRBV29-1 to TRBJ2-3, with TRBD1 as a possible D gene (5 bases). Deletions cut 8 bases from V and 2 bases from J, with 11 bases between. This CDR3 is built from 12 residues. Germline loops: CDR1 SQVTM, CDR2 ANQGSEA. The CDR3: CSIRQNTDTQYF. CDR3 in DNA: TGCAGCATTAGACAGAACACAGATACGCAGTATTTT.

This clone turned up a few times. The rearrangement links TRBV18 to TRBJ1-1, with D possibly being TRBD1 (5 bases). V was shortened by 2 bases and J by 3 bases, with 7 bases between the two germline ends. This CDR3 region has 13 residues. Germline CDR1 is KGHSH and CDR2 is LQKENI. The CDR3 sequence is CASSPEGYTEAFF. CDR3 sequence (DNA): TGTGCCAGCTCACCAGAGGGGTACACTGAAGCTTTCTTT.

This sequence joins TRBV11-2 and TRBJ1-2, with 9 positions matching TRBD1. The J segment lost 6 bases and the V segment lost 5 bases, leaving 4 bases of the junction unmatched. The CDR3 runs 13 residues. The V gene's germline CDR1 is SGHAT and CDR2 FQNNGV. CDR3 DNA sequence: TGTGCCAGCAGCCAGACAGGGGGAGATGGCTACACCTTC. Its translation is CASSQTGGDGYTF.

The rearrangement links TRBV7-9 to TRBJ2-5; 8 bases map to TRBD1. The CDR3 runs to 14 residues. The junction had 6 bases not matched to a gene; V was cut back by 4 bases and J by 5 bases. Germline V gene sequence: CDR1 SEHNR, CDR2 FQNEAQ (reference sequence). The CDR3 region is CASSSGQAWETQYF. CDR3 nucleotide sequence: TGTGCCAGCAGCTCGGGACAGGCTTGGGAGACCCAGTACTTC. The entire variable domain, with the rest obtained from reference TRBV7-9 and TRBJ2-5, is as follows: DTGVSQNPRHKITKRGQNVTFRCDPISEHNRLYWYRQTLGQGPEFLTYFQNEAQLEKSRLLSDRFSAERPKGSFSTLEIQRTEQGDSAMYLCASSSGQAWETQYFGPGTRLLVL.

This clone was recorded once. The genes are TRBV11-2 and TRBJ2-1, with no clear D. Trimming stripped 2 bases from V and 0 bases from J, with 14 bases between. Per the germline V gene, CDR1 is SGHAT and CDR2 is FQNNGV. CDR3 length: 17 residues. CDR3 nucleotide sequence: TGTGCCAGCAGCTTACGGTCTGGGGTGAGCTCCTACAATGAGCAGTTCTTC. It specifies CASSLRSGVSSYNEQFF.

The chain employs TRBV28 and TRBJ2-7; TRBD2 matches at 8 bases. V gave up 5 bases and J gave up 5 bases; unmatched junction bases: 14. Germline V gene sequence: CDR1 MDHEN, CDR2 SYDVKM. This CDR3 is built from 16 residues. CDR3 region: CASSLPTSALRDEQYF. CDR3 in DNA: TGTGCCAGCAGTCTCCCGACTAGCGCCCTTCGGGACGAGCAGTACTTC.

V gene TRBV7-9 combines with J gene TRBJ1-1; maybe TRBD1 (6 bases). V was cut by 1 base and J by 10 bases, with 16 bases left in between. The CDR3 runs 14 residues. Germline CDR1 is SEHNR and CDR2 is FQNEAQ (reference sequence). The CDR3 coding sequence is TGTGCCAGCAGCTTAGGTTCTGGGGGCGGGGGAGCTTTCTTT. Translation gives CASSLGSGGGGAFF.

This chain uses TRBV7-9 with TRBJ1-2; TRBD1 aligns across 7 bases. The CDR3 length is 14 residues. With 7 bases clipped from V and 5 bases from J, the junction kept 10 bases outside the gene matches. Germline CDR1 SEHNR, CDR2 FQNEAQ (reference sequence). CDR3: CASTRETTGYGYTF. DNA of the CDR3: TGTGCCAGCACTCGAGAAACGACAGGGTATGGCTACACCTTC.

Remarks on this clone: Other DNA variants within this sample encode the same CDR3. The chain has TRBV19 and TRBJ2-1; D not resolved. V gave up 2 bases and J gave up 4 bases, with 0 bases separating them. This CDR3 has 11 amino acids. The germline gives CDR1 LNHDA, CDR2 SQIVND (reference sequence). Written as DNA, the CDR3 is TGTGCCAGTAGTATATACAATGAGCAGTTCTTC. Translated: CASSIYNEQFF.

J is TRBJ1-4 and V is TRBV5-1, with 10 bases matching TRBD1. The V and J ends lost 4 bases and 8 bases, in that order; junction bases with no gene match: 8. The CDR3 runs 15 residues. In germline, CDR1 is SGHRS, CDR2 YFSETQ. The CDR3 region has the DNA TGCGCCAGCAGCCCTCAGGGGACAGGGGTAGAAAAACTGTTTTTT. Its translation is CASSPQGTGVEKLFF.

The CDR3 nucleotides read TGTGCCAGCAGCCCCACCCTAGCGGGAGTGAATGAGCAGTTCTTC. This translates into CASSPTLAGVNEQFF. The chain employs TRBV9 and TRBJ2-1; 10 positions match TRBD2. The CDR3 covers 15 residues. Trimming at V came to 4 bases and at J to 7 bases, leaving 8 bases not matched to a gene. Per the germline V gene, CDR1 is SGDLS and CDR2 is YYNGEE.

J is TRBJ1-2 and V is TRBV5-5; TRBD1 is a possible D gene (5 bases). Trimming pared 0 bases from V and 2 bases from J, leaving 5 bases between. CDR1 is SGHKS and CDR2 is YYEKEE in the germline V gene (reference sequence). CDR3 length: 13 residues. In nucleotides, the CDR3 is TGTGCCAGCAGCTTGGGACAGAACTATGGCTACACCTTC. Amino acid sequence: CASSLGQNYGYTF.

The chain carries TRBV5-1 and TRBJ1-1, with D unclear. Trimming stripped 7 bases from V and 6 bases from J, with 19 bases between. The CDR3 is 14 amino acids. Germline lookup yields CDR1 SGHRS and CDR2 YFSETQ. In nucleotides, the CDR3 is TGCGCCAGCCGGGCAGGCGGCCAAACCCCTGAAGCTTTCTTT. It encodes CASRAGGQTPEAFF.

V is TRBV2 and J is TRBJ2-5; TRBD1 or TRBD2 may be the D gene (6 bases each). V lost 5 bases and J lost 7, with 17 bases in between. The CDR3 is 14 amino acids. The germline V gene encodes CDR1 SNHLY and CDR2 FYNNEI. The CDR3 sequence is CASSSGGGQGTQYF. For the CDR3, the DNA is TGTGCCAGCAGTTCCGGTGGGGGGCAGGGGACCCAGTACTTC. Complete variable domain (other parts from reference TRBV2 and TRBJ2-5): EPEVTQTPSHQVTQMGQEVILRCVPISNHLYFYWYRQILGQKVEFLVSFYNNEISEKSEIFDDQFSVERPDGSNFTLKIRSTKLEDSAMYFCASSSGGGQGTQYFGPGTRLLVL.

This clone showed up just a few times. The chain links TRBV6-5 to TRBJ2-7; D unresolved. V was trimmed by 10 bases and J by 5 bases, leaving 18 bases between them. Looked up from germline, CDR1 is MNHEY and CDR2 is SVGAGI. There are 13 residues in the CDR3. CDR3: CATDMGVGNEQYF. The CDR3 DNA reads as TGTGCCACCGACATGGGCGTAGGTAACGAGCAGTACTTC.

As DNA, the CDR3 is TGTGCCAGCGGCACAGGCCCCTACGAGCAGTACTTC. Translation: CASGTGPYEQYF. The chain joins TRBV27 to TRBJ2-7; a possible D gene is TRBD1 (5 bases). CDR3 length: 12 amino acids. Germline CDR1 is MNHEY and CDR2 is SMNVEV (reference sequence). The V end was cut by 8 bases, the J end by 2 bases, with 10 bases between.

The gene calls are TRBV6-5 and TRBJ1-5; 7 bases align to TRBD1. Looked up from germline, CDR1 is MNHEY and CDR2 is SVGAGI. CDR3 length equals 12 residues. V lost 8 bases and J lost 8; bases outside the gene matches: 6. In DNA, the CDR3 is TGTGCCAGCGGAGGGGGCCCAAAGCCCCAGCATTTT. Translation: CASGGGPKPQHF.

The rearrangement links TRBV6-5 to TRBJ2-7, with D possibly matching TRBD2 (6 bases). There are 14 residues in the CDR3. V lost 2 bases to trimming and J lost 1 base, with 9 bases between them. The germline V gene encodes CDR1 MNHEY and CDR2 SVGAGI. CDR3 loop: CASSYRGMSYEQYF. The CDR3 DNA reads TGTGCCAGCAGTTACCGGGGGATGTCCTACGAGCAGTACTTC.

The V and J genes are TRBV7-3 and TRBJ2-7; 8 bases line up with TRBD1. CDR3 length: 15 residues. Looked up from germline, CDR1 is SGHTA and CDR2 is FQGTGA. V was pared by 4 bases and J by 9 bases, with 14 bases of the junction left unmatched. CDR3 residues: CASSSDTGGQGRQYF. CDR3 in DNA: TGTGCCAGCAGCTCCGACACCGGAGGACAGGGAAGGCAGTACTTC.

The V gene is TRBV6-5, the J gene TRBJ1-4; TRBD1 agrees at 9 bases. The V gene end was trimmed by 6 bases and the J gene end by 4 bases; junction bases not matched to a gene: 3. CDR3 length: 14 residues. Germline CDR1 reads MNHEY; CDR2 reads SVGAGI. CDR3 sequence: CASRLGQGNEKLFF. DNA of the CDR3: TGTGCCAGCAGACTGGGACAGGGTAATGAAAAACTGTTTTTT.